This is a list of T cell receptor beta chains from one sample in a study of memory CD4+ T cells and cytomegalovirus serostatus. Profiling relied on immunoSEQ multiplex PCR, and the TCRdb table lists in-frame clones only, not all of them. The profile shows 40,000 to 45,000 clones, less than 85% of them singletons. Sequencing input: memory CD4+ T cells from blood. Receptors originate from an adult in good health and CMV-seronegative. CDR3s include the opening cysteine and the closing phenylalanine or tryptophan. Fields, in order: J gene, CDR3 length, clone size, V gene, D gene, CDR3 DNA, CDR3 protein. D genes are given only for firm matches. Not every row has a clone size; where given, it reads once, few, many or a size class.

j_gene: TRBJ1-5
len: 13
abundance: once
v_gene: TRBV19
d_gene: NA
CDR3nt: TGTGCCAGTAATCCGGACAGAGGGCAGCCCCAGCATTTT
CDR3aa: CASNPDRGQPQHF

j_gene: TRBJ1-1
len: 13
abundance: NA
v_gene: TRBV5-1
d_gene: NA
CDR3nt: TGCGCCAGCAGCTTGAGTCGGAACACTGAAGCTTTCTTT
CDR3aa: CASSLSRNTEAFF

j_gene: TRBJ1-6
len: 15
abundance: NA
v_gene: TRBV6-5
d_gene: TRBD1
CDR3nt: TGTGCCAGCAGAGCCGGGACAGGGGGTGGTTCACCCCTCCACTTT
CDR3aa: CASRAGTGGGSPLHF

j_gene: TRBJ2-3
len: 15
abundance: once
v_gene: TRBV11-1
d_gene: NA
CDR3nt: TGTGCCAGCAGCTTACACGAGCGAAGCACAGATACGCAGTATTTT
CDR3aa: CASSLHERSTDTQYF

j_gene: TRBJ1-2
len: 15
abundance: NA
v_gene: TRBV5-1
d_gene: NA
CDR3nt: TGCGCCAGCAGCTTGGACATAACTGGGGCCGGGGGCTACACCTTC
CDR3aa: CASSLDITGAGGYTF

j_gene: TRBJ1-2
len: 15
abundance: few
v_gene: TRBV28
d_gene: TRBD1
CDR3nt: TGTGCCAGCACTTTCCTCCCTAGACAGGGGAATGGCTACACCTTC
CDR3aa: CASTFLPRQGNGYTF

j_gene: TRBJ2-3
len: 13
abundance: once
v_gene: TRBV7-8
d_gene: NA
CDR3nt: TGTGCCAGCAGGGGGTCTAGCACAGATACGCAGTATTTT
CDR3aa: CASRGSSTDTQYF

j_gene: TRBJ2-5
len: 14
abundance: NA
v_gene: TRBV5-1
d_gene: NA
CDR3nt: TGCGCCAGCAGCTTTAGTCTAGGGGGAGAGACCCAGTACTTC
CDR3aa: CASSFSLGGETQYF

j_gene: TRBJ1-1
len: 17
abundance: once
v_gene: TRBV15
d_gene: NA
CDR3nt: TGTGCCACCAGCAGGGGTCTAGGGGCGAGGGGGAACACTGAAGCTTTCTTT
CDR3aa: CATSRGLGARGNTEAFF

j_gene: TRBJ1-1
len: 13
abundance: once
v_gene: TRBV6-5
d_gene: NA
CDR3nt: TGTGCCAGCAGTTTCAACGGGAACACTGAAGCTTTCTTT
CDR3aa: CASSFNGNTEAFF

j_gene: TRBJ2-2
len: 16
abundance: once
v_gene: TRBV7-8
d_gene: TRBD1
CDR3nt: TGTGCCAGCAGCCAACGGGACAGGGTGGACACCGGGGAGCTGTTTTTT
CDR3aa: CASSQRDRVDTGELFF

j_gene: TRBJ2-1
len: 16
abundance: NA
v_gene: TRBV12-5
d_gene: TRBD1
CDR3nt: TGTGCTAGTGGTTTGGAGACAGGGGGCTCTGGGAATGAGCAGTTCTTC
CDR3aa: CASGLETGGSGNEQFF

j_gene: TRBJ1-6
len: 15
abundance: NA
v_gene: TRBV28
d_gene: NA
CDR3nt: TGTGCCAGCAGTTTAGGTGGTTTCAGGTATTCACCCCTCCACTTT
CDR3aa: CASSLGGFRYSPLHF

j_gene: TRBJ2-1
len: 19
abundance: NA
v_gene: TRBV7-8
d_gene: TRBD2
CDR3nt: TGTGCCAGCAGCCCACCCAGGGGTATAGCGGGGGCTTCCTACAATGAGCAGTTCTTC
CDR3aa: CASSPPRGIAGASYNEQFF

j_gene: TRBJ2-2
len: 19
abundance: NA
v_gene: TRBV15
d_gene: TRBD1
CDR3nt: TGTGCCACCGCGGGAGGACCGGGACAGGGGCGATCAAACACCGGGGAGCTGTTTTTT
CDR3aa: CATAGGPGQGRSNTGELFF

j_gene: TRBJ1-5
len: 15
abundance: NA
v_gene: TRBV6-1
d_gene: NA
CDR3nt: TGTGCCACCTCCCCCGAACAGGGAATCAATCAGCCCCAGCATTTT
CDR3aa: CATSPEQGINQPQHF

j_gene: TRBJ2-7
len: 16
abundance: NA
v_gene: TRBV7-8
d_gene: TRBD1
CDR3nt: TGTGCCAGCAGCCCCCCGCTTGGGGGACAGGGCAGCGAGCAGTACTTC
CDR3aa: CASSPPLGGQGSEQYF

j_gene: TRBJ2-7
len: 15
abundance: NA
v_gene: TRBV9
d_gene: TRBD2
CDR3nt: TGTGCCAGCAGCGTAGGACTAGCGGGGGGATTGGAGCAGTACTTC
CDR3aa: CASSVGLAGGLEQYF

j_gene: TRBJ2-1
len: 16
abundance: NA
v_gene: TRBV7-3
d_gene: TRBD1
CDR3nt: TGTGCCAGCAGCTTAATGGCTCAGGGGGCCCTCAATGAGCAGTTCTTC
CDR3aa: CASSLMAQGALNEQFF

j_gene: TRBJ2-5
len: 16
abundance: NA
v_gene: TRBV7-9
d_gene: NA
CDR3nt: TGTGCCAGCAGCTTCCGTGCATCAGCGAGAGAAGAGACCCAGTACTTC
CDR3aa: CASSFRASAREETQYF

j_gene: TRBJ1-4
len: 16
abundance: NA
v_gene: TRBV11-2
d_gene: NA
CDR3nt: TGTGCCAGCAGCTTATTTTCCGGAAGCAGAAATGAAAAACTGTTTTTT
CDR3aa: CASSLFSGSRNEKLFF

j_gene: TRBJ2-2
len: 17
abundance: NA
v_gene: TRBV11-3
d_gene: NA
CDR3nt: TGTGCCAGCAGCTTAGTCTTCACCTCAGTATACGCCGGGGAGCTGTTTTTT
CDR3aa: CASSLVFTSVYAGELFF

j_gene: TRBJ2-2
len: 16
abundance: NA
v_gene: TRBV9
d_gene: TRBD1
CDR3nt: TGTGCCAGCAGCCCGACAGGGCTTTTGAACACCGGGGAGCTGTTTTTT
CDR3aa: CASSPTGLLNTGELFF

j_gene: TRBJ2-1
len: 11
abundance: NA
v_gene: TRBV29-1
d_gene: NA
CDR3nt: TGCAGCGTTGAAGACGGGGACGGGGAGTTCTTC
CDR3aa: CSVEDGDGEFF

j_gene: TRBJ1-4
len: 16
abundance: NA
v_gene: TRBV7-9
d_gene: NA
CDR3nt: TGTGCCAGCAGCTATGGCGTTTCAAATTTCAATGAAAAACTGTTTTTT
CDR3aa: CASSYGVSNFNEKLFF

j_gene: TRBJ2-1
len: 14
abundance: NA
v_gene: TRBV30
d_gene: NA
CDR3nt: TGTGCCTGGGAACGGGGGCGGAGGGGCCGTGAGCAGTTCTTC
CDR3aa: CAWERGRRGREQFF

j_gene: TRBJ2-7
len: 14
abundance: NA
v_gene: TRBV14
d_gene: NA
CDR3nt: TGTGCCAGCAGCCAAGACCAGCACCGTATCGAGCAGTACTTC
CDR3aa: CASSQDQHRIEQYF

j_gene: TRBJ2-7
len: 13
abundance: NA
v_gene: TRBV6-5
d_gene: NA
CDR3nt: TGTGCCAGCAGTTACGGGCCGAACTACGAGCAGTACTTC
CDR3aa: CASSYGPNYEQYF

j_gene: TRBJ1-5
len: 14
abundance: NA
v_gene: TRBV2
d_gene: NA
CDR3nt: TGTGCCAGCAGTTGGTCAAATAGCAATCAGCCCCAGCATTTT
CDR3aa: CASSWSNSNQPQHF

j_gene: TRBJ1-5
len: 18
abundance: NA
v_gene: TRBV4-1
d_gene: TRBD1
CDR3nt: TGCGCCAGCAGCCAAGGGGACAGGGGGCTCGCTAGCAATCAGCCCCAGCATTTT
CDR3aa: CASSQGDRGLASNQPQHF

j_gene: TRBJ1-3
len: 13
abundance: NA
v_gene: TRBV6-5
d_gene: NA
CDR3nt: TGTGCCAGCATTACAACTTCTGGAAACACCATATATTTT
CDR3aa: CASITTSGNTIYF

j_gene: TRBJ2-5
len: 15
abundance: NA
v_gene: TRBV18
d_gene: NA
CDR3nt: TGTGCCAGCTCACCACACCAACTGGGCGGGGAGACCCAGTACTTC
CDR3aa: CASSPHQLGGETQYF

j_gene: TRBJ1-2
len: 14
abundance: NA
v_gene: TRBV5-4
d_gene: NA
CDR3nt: TGTGCCAGCAGCAGGGGAAATGAAAACTATGGCTACACCTTC
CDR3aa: CASSRGNENYGYTF

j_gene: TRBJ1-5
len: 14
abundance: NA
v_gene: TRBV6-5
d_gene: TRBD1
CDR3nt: TGTGCCAGCAGTCGACAGGGACTCAATCAGCCCCAGCATTTT
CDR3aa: CASSRQGLNQPQHF

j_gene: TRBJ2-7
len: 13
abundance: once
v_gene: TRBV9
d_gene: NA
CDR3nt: TGTGCCAGCAGCGTAGCACAGGGCGGCGAGCAGTACTTC
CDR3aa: CASSVAQGGEQYF

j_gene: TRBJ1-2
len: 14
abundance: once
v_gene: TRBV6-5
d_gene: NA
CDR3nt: TGTGCCAGCAGTTACAGGGCCCCCCACTATGGCTACACCTTC
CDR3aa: CASSYRAPHYGYTF

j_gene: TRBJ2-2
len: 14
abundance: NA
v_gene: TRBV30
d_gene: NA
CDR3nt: TGTGCCTGGACGGGGAACCCCCCATATGGGGAGCTGTTTTTT
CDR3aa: CAWTGNPPYGELFF

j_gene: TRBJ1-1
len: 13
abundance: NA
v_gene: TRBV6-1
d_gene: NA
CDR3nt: TGTGCCAGCACCCGGGGCAGGAACACTGAAGCTTTCTTT
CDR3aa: CASTRGRNTEAFF

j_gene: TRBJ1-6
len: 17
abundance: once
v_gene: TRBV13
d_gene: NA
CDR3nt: TGTGCCAGCAGCAGGAAGGGCCTAAACGGGATTAATTCACCCCTCCACTTT
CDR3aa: CASSRKGLNGINSPLHF

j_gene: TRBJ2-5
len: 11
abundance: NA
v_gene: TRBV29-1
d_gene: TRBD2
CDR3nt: TGCAGCTCTGCGCGGGAGGAGACCCAGTACTTC
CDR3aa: CSSAREETQYF

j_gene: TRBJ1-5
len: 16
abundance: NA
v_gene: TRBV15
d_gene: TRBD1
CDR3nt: TGTGCCACCAGCAGAGAGCTACAGGGGATCAATCAGCCCCAGCATTTT
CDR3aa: CATSRELQGINQPQHF

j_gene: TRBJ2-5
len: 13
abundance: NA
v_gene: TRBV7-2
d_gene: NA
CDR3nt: TGTGCCAGCAGCTTAGCCTCGCAAGAGACCCAGTACTTC
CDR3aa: CASSLASQETQYF

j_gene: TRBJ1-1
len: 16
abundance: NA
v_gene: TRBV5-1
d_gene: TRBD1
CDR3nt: TGCGCCAGCAGAGAGGGGACAGGGCTGATGAACACTGAAGCTTTCTTT
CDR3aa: CASREGTGLMNTEAFF

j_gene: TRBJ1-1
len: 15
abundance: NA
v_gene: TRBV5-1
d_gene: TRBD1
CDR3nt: TGCGCCAGCAGCCCCACCGGGACAGGGGATACTGAAGCTTTCTTT
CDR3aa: CASSPTGTGDTEAFF

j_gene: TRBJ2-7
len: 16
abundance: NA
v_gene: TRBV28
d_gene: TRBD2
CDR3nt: TGTGCCAGCACTCTCGTCTCGGGGGGGGACTCCTACGAGCAGTACTTC
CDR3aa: CASTLVSGGDSYEQYF